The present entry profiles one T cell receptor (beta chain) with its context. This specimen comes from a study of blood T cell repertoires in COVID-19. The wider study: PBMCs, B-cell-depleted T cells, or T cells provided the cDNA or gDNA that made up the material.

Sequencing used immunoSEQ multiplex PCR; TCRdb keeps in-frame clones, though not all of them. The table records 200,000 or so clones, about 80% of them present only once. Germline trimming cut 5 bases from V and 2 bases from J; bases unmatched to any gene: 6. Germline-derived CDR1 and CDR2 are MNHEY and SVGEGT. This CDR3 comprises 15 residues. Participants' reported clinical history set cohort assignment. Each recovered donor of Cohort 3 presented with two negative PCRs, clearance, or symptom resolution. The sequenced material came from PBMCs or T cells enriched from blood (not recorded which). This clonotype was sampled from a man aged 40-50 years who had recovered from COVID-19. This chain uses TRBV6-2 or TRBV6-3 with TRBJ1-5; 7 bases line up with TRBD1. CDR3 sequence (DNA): TGTGCCAGCAGTACAGACAGGGTGGGCAATCAGCCCCAGCATTTT. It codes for CASSTDRVGNQPQHF.